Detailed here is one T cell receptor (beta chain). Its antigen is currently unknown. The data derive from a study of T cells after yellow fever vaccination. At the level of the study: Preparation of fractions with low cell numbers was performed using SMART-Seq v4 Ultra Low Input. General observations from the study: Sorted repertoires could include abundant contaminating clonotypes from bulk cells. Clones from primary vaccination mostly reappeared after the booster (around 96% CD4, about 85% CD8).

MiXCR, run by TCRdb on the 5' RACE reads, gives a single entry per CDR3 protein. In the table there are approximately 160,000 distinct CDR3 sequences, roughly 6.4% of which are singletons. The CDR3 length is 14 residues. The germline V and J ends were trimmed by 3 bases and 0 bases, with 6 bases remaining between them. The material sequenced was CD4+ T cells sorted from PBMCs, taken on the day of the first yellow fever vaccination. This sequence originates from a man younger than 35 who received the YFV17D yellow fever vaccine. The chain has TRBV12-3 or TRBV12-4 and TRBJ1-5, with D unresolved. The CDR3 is CASSFQSSNQPQHF. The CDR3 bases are TGTGCCAGCAGTTTTCAGTCTAGCAATCAGCCCCAGCATTTT.